The clone carrying this TCR beta chain was detected many times. These data originate in a study of glioma-infiltrating T cells. Amplification of TCR alpha and beta CDR3 regions from RNA used iRepertoire nested multiplex PCR. TCRdb reprocessed the multiplex PCR reads via MiXCR and lists one record per CDR3 protein. The data hold approximately 18,000 distinct CDR3 sequences, with 55% to 70% observed a single time. Sequenced input: glioma tissue, nonneoplastic brain tissue, or PBMCs (not recorded which). This clonotype originated in a human donor with low-grade glioma or glioblastoma, undergoing nonglioma brain surgery, or in good health (not recorded which).

Written as DNA, the CDR3 is TGTGCCAGCAGCTTTGGGACCTTTGCAACTAATGAAAAACTGTTTTTT. Protein product: CASSFGTFATNEKLFF. The chain combines TRBV11-2 with TRBJ1-4; D is perhaps TRBD1 (5 bases). The CDR3 is 16 residues long. The ends were cut back, 3 bases at V and 0 bases at J, with 11 bases in the middle. CDR1 and CDR2 from the germline V gene are SGHAT and FQNNGV.